Listed below are T cell receptor beta chains from one sample, sequenced in a study of OX40 agonist ivuxolimab in advanced cancers. Only in-frame clones appear in the TCRdb table, and some are missing; sequencing was by immunoSEQ multiplex PCR. Here the sample spans about 68,000 clones, around nine tenths being singletons. The sample was CD4+ or CD8+ T cells sorted from blood, taken in a trial of the OX40 agonist ivuxolimab. Source of these receptors: an adult with an advanced solid tumor such as melanoma, head and neck, liver or kidney cancer. Each CDR3 is given with its conserved first and last residue. Fields, in order: V gene, J gene, clone size, D gene, CDR3 length, CDR3 protein, CDR3 DNA. The D gene is left open where the match is weak. A row's size may be missing; if present it is once, few, many or a size class.

>TRBV5-4|TRBJ1-2|.|.|14
CASSSKSTNYGYTF
TGTGCCAGCAGCTCAAAATCGACTAACTATGGCTACACCTTC
>TRBV19|TRBJ1-2|once|.|14
CASSIGSINYGYTF
TGTGCCAGTAGTATTGGGAGCATTAACTATGGCTACACCTTC
>TRBV5-4|TRBJ2-2|.|.|14
CASSPALNTGELFF
TGTGCCAGCAGCCCCGCGCTAAACACCGGGGAGCTGTTTTTT
>TRBV27|TRBJ1-4|.|.|14
CASSPRSYPEKLFF
TGTGCCAGCAGTCCCAGAAGTTATCCTGAAAAACTGTTTTTT
>TRBV28|TRBJ1-3|.|.|16
CASSRAGLNSGNTIYF
TGTGCCAGCAGTAGGGCGGGACTGAACTCTGGAAACACCATATATTTT
>TRBV12-5|TRBJ1-5|.|.|14
CASATLGPNQPQHF
TGTGCTAGTGCCACCCTCGGGCCCAATCAGCCCCAGCATTTT
>TRBV6-1|TRBJ2-7|.|.|17
CASSDPGSSRGRYEQYF
TGTGCCAGCAGTGACCCCGGTAGTAGCAGAGGACGCTACGAGCAGTACTTC
>TRBV7-8|TRBJ2-7|.|TRBD2|14
CASRSASGTYEQYF
TGTGCCAGCCGAAGCGCTAGCGGGACCTACGAGCAGTACTTC
>TRBV5-1|TRBJ2-2|.|.|14
CASSLMPGAGELFF
TGCGCCAGCAGCTTGATGCCAGGGGCCGGGGAGCTGTTTTTT
>TRBV27|TRBJ2-2|.|.|16
CASRREVRGITGELFF
TGTGCCAGCAGAAGGGAGGTTAGGGGAATCACCGGGGAGCTGTTTTTT
>TRBV6-5|TRBJ2-5|.|TRBD1|15
CASSHGQGMGETQYF
TGTGCCAGCAGCCATGGACAGGGGATGGGTGAGACCCAGTACTTC
>TRBV5-3|TRBJ1-2|once|.|14
CARSQIPEDYGYTF
TGTGCCAGAAGCCAAATACCGGAAGACTATGGCTACACCTTC
>TRBV5-1|TRBJ2-7|.|.|15
CASSLARLEAYEQYF
TGCGCCAGCAGCTTGGCGAGACTAGAGGCCTACGAGCAGTACTTC
>TRBV7-9|TRBJ1-3|.|.|12
CASSLGVDTIYF
TGTGCCAGCAGCTTAGGAGTAGACACCATATATTTT
>TRBV28|TRBJ1-2|.|.|12
CASSPSDYGYTF
TGTGCCAGCAGTCCCTCGGACTATGGCTACACCTTC
>TRBV7-9|TRBJ2-3|.|.|13
CASSLSGADTQYF
TGTGCCAGCAGCTTATCGGGGGCCGATACGCAGTATTTT
>TRBV5-1|TRBJ2-3|.|.|13
CASSFWYTDTQYF
TGCGCCAGCAGCTTTTGGTACACAGATACGCAGTATTTT
>TRBV5-1|TRBJ2-5|.|TRBD1|15
CASSAGQGLGETQYF
TGCGCCAGCAGCGCAGGACAGGGGTTAGGGGAGACCCAGTACTTC
>TRBV2|TRBJ1-2|.|TRBD1|13
CAKTGNLLYGYTF
TGTGCCAAGACAGGGAATTTACTCTATGGCTACACCTTC
>TRBV7-8|TRBJ2-7|once|.|17
CASSLAGRPEDPYEQYF
TGTGCCAGCAGCTTAGCGGGACGGCCGGAGGACCCCTACGAGCAGTACTTC
>TRBV6-4|TRBJ2-7|few|TRBD1|13
CASSADRGYEQYF
TGTGCCAGCAGTGCGGACAGGGGCTACGAGCAGTACTTC
>TRBV5-8|TRBJ2-3|.|.|14
CASSFPQGSDTQYF
TGTGCCAGCAGCTTTCCCCAGGGTTCTGATACGCAGTATTTT
>TRBV19|TRBJ2-1|.|.|16
CASKRREADPYNEQFF
TGTGCCAGTAAAAGGAGGGAGGCGGACCCCTACAATGAGCAGTTCTTC
>TRBV30|TRBJ2-3|.|.|10
CAMRVDTQYF
TGTGCTATGAGGGTCGATACGCAGTATTTT
>TRBV19|TRBJ1-2|once|TRBD1|13
CASKGTEVYGYTF
TGTGCCAGTAAAGGGACAGAGGTATATGGCTACACCTTC
>TRBV29-1|TRBJ2-5|once|.|13
CSARTFYQETQYF
TGCAGCGCCCGGACTTTTTACCAAGAGACCCAGTACTTC
>TRBV6-1|TRBJ2-7|.|.|12
CATKRDVYEQYF
TGTGCCACCAAGAGGGACGTTTACGAGCAGTACTTC
>TRBV7-7|TRBJ2-2|few|TRBD1|15
CASSLGTGYTGELFF
TGTGCCAGCAGCTTGGGGACAGGGTACACCGGGGAGCTGTTTTTT
>TRBV2|TRBJ2-5|few|.|13
CASSPGRGETQYF
TGTGCCAGCAGCCCGGGCAGAGGGGAGACCCAGTACTTC
>TRBV19|TRBJ1-5|few|TRBD1|17
CASSMWDRGTSNQPQHF
TGTGCCAGTAGTATGTGGGACAGGGGCACTAGCAATCAGCCCCAGCATTTT
>TRBV6-1|TRBJ2-2|.|.|13
CASIREAGGELFF
TGTGCCAGCATCCGGGAAGCGGGCGGGGAGCTGTTTTTT
>TRBV10-3|TRBJ1-1|once|.|12
CAIKSRGTEAFF
TGTGCCATCAAGAGTAGGGGGACTGAAGCTTTCTTT
>TRBV5-4|TRBJ2-1|.|TRBD1|15
CASSLTGGDYNEQFF
TGTGCCAGCAGCCTGACAGGGGGGGACTACAATGAGCAGTTCTTC
>TRBV6-5|TRBJ2-5|once|TRBD2|15
CASSFLSGGQETQYF
TGTGCCAGCAGTTTCTTGTCGGGAGGGCAAGAGACCCAGTACTTC
>TRBV9|TRBJ1-6|few|.|15
CASSPLRTYNSPLHF
TGTGCCAGCAGCCCCTTGCGCACCTATAATTCACCCCTCCACTTT
>TRBV10-3|TRBJ1-2|.|.|12
CATRMAGQGYTF
TGTGCCACCCGTATGGCCGGGCAAGGCTACACCTTC
>TRBV6-1|TRBJ1-2|.|.|16
CASSEAGFSPNYGYTF
TGTGCCAGCAGTGAGGCAGGGTTTTCTCCTAACTATGGCTACACCTTC
>TRBV6-5|TRBJ1-2|.|.|12
CASSPGPAGYTF
TGTGCCAGCAGTCCCGGACCAGCTGGCTACACCTTC
>TRBV6-1|TRBJ1-2|.|.|16
CASSERITVKPYGYTF
TGTGCCAGCAGTGAGAGAATCACAGTGAAACCGTATGGCTACACCTTC
>TRBV19|TRBJ2-1|.|TRBD2|15
CASSPLGLAGEEQFF
TGTGCCAGTAGTCCCCTAGGACTAGCGGGAGAAGAGCAGTTCTTC
>TRBV19|TRBJ2-5|.|.|15
CASSSYLGAGETQYF
TGTGCCAGTAGCAGCTACTTGGGGGCCGGGGAGACCCAGTACTTC
>TRBV10-2|TRBJ2-5|.|TRBD2|15
CASSRWTSPQETQYF
TGCGCCAGCAGTCGATGGACTAGTCCACAAGAGACCCAGTACTTC
>TRBV7-2|TRBJ2-7|.|TRBD2|16
CASSLEGTSGTYEQYF
TGTGCCAGCAGCTTAGAGGGGACTAGCGGAACCTACGAGCAGTACTTC
>TRBV11-2|TRBJ1-1|.|.|14
CASSLDRGDTEAFF
TGTGCCAGCAGCTTAGATCGAGGGGACACTGAAGCTTTCTTT
>TRBV7-2|TRBJ1-5|.|.|13
CASSLISNQPQHF
TGTGCCAGCAGCCTAATAAGCAATCAGCCCCAGCATTTT
>TRBV27|TRBJ1-2|.|TRBD1|13
CASQSGQVGGYTF
TGTGCCAGCCAAAGTGGACAGGTTGGTGGCTACACCTTC
>TRBV7-6|TRBJ2-5|.|.|13
CASSPRVQETQYF
TGTGCCAGCAGCCCGCGGGTCCAAGAGACCCAGTACTTC
>TRBV15|TRBJ2-1|.|TRBD2|15
CATSTMSGGGNEQFF
TGTGCCACCAGCACTATGAGCGGGGGGGGCAATGAGCAGTTCTTC
>TRBV5-4|TRBJ2-1|.|.|16
CASTLGGGSSNFEQFF
TGTGCCAGCACCCTGGGGGGCGGGAGCAGTAATTTTGAGCAGTTCTTC
>TRBV9|TRBJ1-2|.|.|15
CASSPQQGTVGGYTF
TGTGCCAGCAGCCCTCAGCAGGGCACCGTTGGTGGCTACACCTTC
>TRBV28|TRBJ1-5|few|.|14
CASTLGHQGQPQHF
TGTGCCAGCACTTTGGGACACCAAGGGCAGCCCCAGCATTTT
>TRBV7-2|TRBJ2-5|.|.|13
CASSLDRVAAQYF
TGTGCCAGCAGCTTAGATCGGGTGGCGGCCCAGTACTTC
>TRBV7-8|TRBJ2-7|.|.|15
CASSLGVQGIDEQYF
TGTGCCAGCAGCTTAGGGGTTCAGGGAATCGACGAGCAGTACTTC
>TRBV18|TRBJ1-4|.|TRBD1|13
CASSLRQGEKLFF
TGTGCCAGCTCCCTCCGACAGGGTGAAAAACTGTTTTTT
>TRBV7-9|TRBJ2-3|.|.|18
CASSRTRLTKGGTDTQYF
TGTGCCAGCAGCCGAACCCGGCTTACTAAGGGGGGCACAGATACGCAGTATTTT
>TRBV14|TRBJ1-6|.|.|13
CASSQTWVSPLHF
TGTGCCAGCAGTCAAACATGGGTTTCACCCCTCCACTTT
>TRBV7-9|TRBJ2-3|.|.|14
CASSWAASTDTQYF
TGTGCCAGCAGCTGGGCGGCCAGCACAGATACGCAGTATTTT
>TRBV5-1|TRBJ2-7|.|.|15
CASSPGTSSSYEQYF
TGCGCCAGCAGCCCAGGGACGTCGAGCTCCTACGAGCAGTACTTC
>TRBV6-1|TRBJ2-5|few|.|14
CASSVFSSPETQYF
TGTGCCAGCAGTGTGTTTTCCAGCCCAGAGACCCAGTACTTC
>TRBV30|TRBJ1-1|few|.|13
CAWNRGLNTEAFF
TGTGCCTGGAACAGAGGCCTAAACACTGAAGCTTTCTTT